This entry features one T cell receptor beta chain sequence. The data were taken from a study of CD8 T cells in Susac syndrome. CDR3 length: 14 amino acids. In germline, CDR1 is MGHRA, CDR2 YSYEKL. V was trimmed by 3 bases and J by 7 bases, leaving 14 bases between them. RNA, at about 0.45 to 1 ug, was reverse transcribed with random hexamers. Amplification of TCR beta CDR3 by immunoSEQ multiplex PCR spanned 54 Vbeta and 13 Jbeta. Each CDR3 protein is one row after TCRdb ran MiXCR on the immunoSEQ multiplex PCR reads. The top ten clones hold 0.096% of a sample with approximately 120,000 distinct CDR3 sequences, about 96% of them seen once. Sequencing of TCR beta was undertaken in CD8+ and CD4+ T cells derived from blood. Controls were healthy donors chosen to match patients in age and sex. Bulk CD8+ and CD4+ cells came from magnetic negative isolation; CD8+ TEMRA by FACS.

The TCR comes from a human donor in good health. The gene calls are TRBV4-1 and TRBJ2-3; tentative D call: TRBD2 (6 bases). The source material was CD4+ T cells from PBMCs. The CDR3 protein is CASSQSGLSYTQYF. In nucleotides, the CDR3 is TGCGCCAGCAGCCAGTCGGGACTTTCCTATACGCAGTATTTT.